These 4 T cell receptor beta chains share one sample of origin, sequenced in a study of breast tumors, draining lymph nodes, adjacent tissues. Axillary draining lymph nodes of breast cancer patients supplied the node samples. Each CDR3 protein gets one entry after TCRdb re-called the multiplex PCR reads with MiXCR. The repertoire holds 100,000 to 150,000 distinct CDR3 sequences, with just under 20% as singletons. The sample comprised axillary lymph node tissue. The receptors originated from a female donor with breast cancer. Some clones in this sample may be carry-over from other donors' samples.

DNA for the CDR3: TGTGCCAGCATCTTCCCCGGGCCCCACACCGGGGAGCTGTTTTTT. This sequence encodes CASIFPGPHTGELFF. The rearrangement uses TRBV7-3 and TRBJ2-2; D is unresolved. The V end lost 7 bases, the J end lost 3 bases, and 15 bases lay between the germline ends. The CDR3 has 15 amino acids. Germline CDR1 is SGHTA and CDR2 is FQGTGA.

The genes are TRBV20-1 and TRBJ1-5; D is undetermined. This CDR3 is 13 amino acids long. Per germline, CDR1 DFQATT and CDR2 SNEGSKA (reference sequence). V lost 3 bases to trimming and J lost 1 base, with 7 bases between them. The CDR3 protein is CSASGPSNQPQHF. DNA of the CDR3: TGCAGTGCTAGTGGACCCAGCAATCAGCCCCAGCATTTT.

This clonotype has a single count. A much larger clone lies a single base off, so this may be a read error. In DNA form, the CDR3 reads TGTGCCAGCAGTTCCCGGACTAGTCCAGGCACCGGGGAGCTGTTTTTT. Translation: CASSSRTSPGTGELFF. This chain uses TRBV12-3 or TRBV12-4 with TRBJ2-2; the match to TRBD2 covers 7 bases. The CDR3 extends over 16 amino acids. V trimming: 4 bases; J trimming: 4 bases; junction bases outside the gene matches: 9.

This clonotype was seen only a few times. J is TRBJ2-1 and V is TRBV3-1; 11 bases map to TRBD2. Losses at the gene ends were 3 bases for V and 11 bases for J; bases not matched to a gene: 9. There are 15 residues in the CDR3. Looked up from germline, CDR1 is LGHDT and CDR2 is YNNKEL (reference sequence). The CDR3 sequence: CASSHGTSGTMKQFF. CDR3 nucleotides: TGTGCCAGCAGCCACGGGACTAGCGGAACAATGAAGCAGTTCTTC.